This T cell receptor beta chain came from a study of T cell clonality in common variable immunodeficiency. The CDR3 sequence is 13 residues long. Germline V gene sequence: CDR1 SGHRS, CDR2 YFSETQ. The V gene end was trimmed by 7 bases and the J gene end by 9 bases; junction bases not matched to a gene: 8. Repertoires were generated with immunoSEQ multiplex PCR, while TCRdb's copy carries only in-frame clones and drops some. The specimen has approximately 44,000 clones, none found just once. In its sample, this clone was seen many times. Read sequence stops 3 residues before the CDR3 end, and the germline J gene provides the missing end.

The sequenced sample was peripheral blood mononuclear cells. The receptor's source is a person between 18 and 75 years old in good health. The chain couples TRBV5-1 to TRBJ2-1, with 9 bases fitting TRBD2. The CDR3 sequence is CASSSGKGSEQFF. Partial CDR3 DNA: TGCGCCAGCTCTAGCGGGAAAGGGAGTGAG. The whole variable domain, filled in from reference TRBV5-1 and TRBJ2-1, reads KAGVTQTPRYLIKTRGQQVTLSCSPISGHRSVSWYQQTPGQGLQFLFEYFSETQRNKGNFPGRFSGRQFSNSRSEMNVSTLELGDSALYLCASSSGKGSEQFFGPGTRLTVL.